One sample yielded the 24 T cell receptor beta chains listed below, sequenced in a study of OX40 agonist ivuxolimab in advanced cancers. Library preparation used the immunoSEQ multiplex PCR assay. The immuneACCESS repertoire file appears here via TCRdb, limited to in-frame rearrangements. These files lack a portion of the clones; in checked studies, under half of the deficit traces to unresolved V genes, and the cause of the others is not known. The sample includes tens of thousands of clones, with 85% to 90% observed a single time. Together, the top ten hold 4.7% of the sample. The input for sequencing was CD4+ or CD8+ T cells sorted from blood, taken in a trial of the OX40 agonist ivuxolimab. The receptors here all came from an adult with an advanced solid tumor such as melanoma, head and neck, liver or kidney cancer.

The V and J genes are TRBV6-5 and TRBJ1-5; tentative D call: TRBD1 (5 bases). Trimming shortened V by 6 bases and J by 0 bases, and 9 bases separated the two germline ends. CDR3 size: 14 residues. Germline assignment: CDR1 MNHEY and CDR2 SVGAGI. CDR3 in amino acids: CASRHQGSNQPQHF. For the CDR3, the DNA is TGTGCCAGCAGGCACCAGGGTAGCAATCAGCCCCAGCATTTT.

This chain joins TRBV2 and TRBJ1-4; D is undetermined. Germline CDR1 SNHLY, CDR2 FYNNEI. With 2 bases removed from V and 3 bases from J, the gap between germline ends came to 10 bases. The CDR3 spans 15 residues. The CDR3 region is CASSESRVPNEKLFF. Here the CDR3 DNA reads TGTGCCAGCAGTGAATCACGGGTGCCTAATGAAAAACTGTTTTTT.

This chain uses TRBV27 with TRBJ2-5; TRBD2 might be the D (5 bases). This CDR3 has 15 residues. Germline loops: CDR1 MNHEY, CDR2 SMNVEV (reference sequence). The V end was cut by 2 bases, the J end by 7 bases, with 17 bases between. The CDR3 here is CASSLTRPPEGTQYF. In DNA, the CDR3 is TGTGCCAGCAGTTTAACTAGGCCCCCTGAGGGGACCCAGTACTTC.

The count of this clone is one. The rearrangement uses TRBV6-5 and TRBJ2-7; D might be TRBD2 (6 bases). CDR3 length: 16 amino acids. Trimming removed 0 bases from V and 5 bases from J, with 17 bases in between. From germline, CDR1 is MNHEY and CDR2 SVGAGI. The CDR3 nucleotides read TGTGCCAGCAGTTACTCGCGCGGGGCCGGAAGGGACGAGCAGTACTTC. It translates to CASSYSRGAGRDEQYF.

The chain combines TRBV7-8 with TRBJ2-3; D is unresolved. This CDR3 contains 15 residues. The germline V gene encodes CDR1 SGHVS and CDR2 FQNEAQ. V lost 5 bases, J lost 2 bases, and 14 bases lay in between. CDR3 loop: CASSLEDWVTDTQYF. CDR3 DNA: TGTGCCAGCAGCCTAGAGGATTGGGTCACAGATACGCAGTATTTT.

The chain recombines TRBV28 with TRBJ2-5, with 11 positions matching TRBD2. TRBJ2-7 explains the end of the DNA better; the J call may be wrong. Germline CDR1 MDHEN, CDR2 SYDVKM. This CDR3 has 14 amino acids. The CDR3 loop reads CASSTGLAAYEQYF. CDR3 DNA: TGTGCCAGCAGCACGGGACTAGCGGCCTACGAGCAGTACTTC.

V usage is TRBV6-5 and J usage is TRBJ1-1; 8 bases agree with TRBD1. The CDR3 sequence is 14 residues long. CDR1 and CDR2 (germline): MNHEY, SVGAGI. The junction had 6 bases not matched to a gene; V was cut back by 5 bases and J by 4 bases. Here the CDR3 DNA reads TGTGCCAGCAGTCGGACAGGGCTGGGCACTGAAGCTTTCTTT. This sequence encodes CASSRTGLGTEAFF.

The chain uses TRBV5-1 and TRBJ2-7; no clear D gene. CDR1 is SGHRS, CDR2 YFSETQ, per germline. The ends were cut back, 2 bases at V and 7 bases at J, with 10 bases in the middle. The CDR3 sequence is 12 residues long. The CDR3 DNA reads TGCGCCAGCAGCTTATCGGAAGGGGAGCAGTACTTC. It is translated as CASSLSEGEQYF.

The rearrangement joins TRBV7-9 to TRBJ2-1; maybe TRBD2 (6 bases). V was pared by 2 bases and J by 8 bases, with 13 bases between. This CDR3 is built from 14 residues. The germline CDR1 and CDR2 sequences are SEHNR and FQNEAQ (reference sequence). As DNA, the CDR3 is TGTGCCAGCAGCTTAACCGGGAGACGGGATGAGCAGTTCTTC. This gives the protein CASSLTGRRDEQFF.

V gene TRBV28 combines with J gene TRBJ2-7; TRBD1 matches 7 bases. The V segment lost 0 bases and the J segment 1 base; nucleotides outside the gene matches: 9. CDR3 length: 17 amino acids. Germline V gene lookup returns CDR1 MDHEN and CDR2 SYDVKM. Here the CDR3 reads CASSLWLTGTASYEQYF. The CDR3 bases are TGTGCCAGCAGTTTATGGCTCACCGGGACAGCTTCCTACGAGCAGTACTTC.

The V and J genes are TRBV28 and TRBJ2-5, with TRBD2 matching over 8 bases. Gene TRBJ2-7 matches the end of the DNA better, so the J call may be wrong. The germline V gene has CDR1 MDHEN and CDR2 SYDVKM. The CDR3 sequence is 16 residues long. The CDR3 spells CASTPLGLAGLYEQYF. The CDR3 DNA is TGTGCCAGCACCCCACTAGGACTAGCCGGTCTCTACGAGCAGTACTTC.

In DNA, the CDR3 is TGTGCCAGCAGTGAGGATGAGGGCCTAGCGGTAAAAAACATTCAGTACTTC. It encodes CASSEDEGLAVKNIQYF. The genes are TRBV6-1 and TRBJ2-4; 7 nucleotides match TRBD2. The CDR3 spans 17 residues. CDR1 is MNHNS and CDR2 is SASEGT in the germline V gene. V dropped 3 bases and J dropped 4; count of bases not matched to a gene: 12.

This clone was detected only once. V gene TRBV28 combines with J gene TRBJ1-1; weak D call: TRBD1 (6 bases). Trimming removed 1 base at V and 1 base at J, with 10 bases between. The CDR3 runs to 15 residues. The V gene's germline CDR1 is MDHEN and CDR2 SYDVKM. CDR3 DNA sequence: TGTGCCAGCAGTTTATCGAGGGGGAGGAACACTGAAGCTTTCTTT. It specifies CASSLSRGRNTEAFF.

The chain recombines TRBV10-3 with TRBJ2-2; D may match TRBD1 or TRBD2 (5 bases each). V lost 4 bases and J lost 6, with 9 bases in between. This CDR3 comprises 13 residues. Germline V gene lookup returns CDR1 ENHRY and CDR2 SYGVKD. The CDR3 loop is CAISGDDPGELFF. In DNA form, the CDR3 reads TGTGCCATCAGTGGGGACGACCCCGGGGAGCTGTTTTTT.

The chain joins TRBV19 to TRBJ1-2; D may be TRBD1 (6 bases). The CDR3 has 18 residues. Per the germline V gene, CDR1 is LNHDA and CDR2 is SQIVND (reference sequence). The V gene lost 3 bases and the J gene lost 2 bases, with 22 bases spanning the gap. The chain's CDR3 is CASSIARLGGQLNYGYTF. The CDR3 DNA reads TGTGCCAGTAGTATCGCCCGACTCGGAGGACAGCTGAACTATGGCTACACCTTC.

V is TRBV28 and J is TRBJ1-5; D is perhaps TRBD1 (5 bases). The CDR3 loop spans 13 amino acids. CDR1 is MDHEN and CDR2 is SYDVKM in the germline V gene. The V gene lost 6 bases and the J gene lost 7 bases, with 13 bases spanning the gap. The CDR3 DNA reads TGTGCCAGCAGAAGGGAGGGGAGGCAGCCCCAGCATTTT. This translates into CASRREGRQPQHF.

This chain links TRBV30 with TRBJ2-5; D is perhaps TRBD1 or TRBD2 (5 bases each). The length of the CDR3 is 14 residues. V was trimmed by 2 bases and J by 7 bases, leaving 17 bases between them. Germline CDR1 is GTSNPN and CDR2 is SVGIG (reference sequence). The CDR3 nucleotides read TGTGCCTGGAGTCCTCTTGTGGGGGTTGGGACCCAGTACTTC. This encodes CAWSPLVGVGTQYF.

The V call is TRBV4-3, the J call TRBJ1-6, with D hard to call. Trimming cost V 1 base and J 7 bases, with 11 bases left between them. Germline V gene sequence: CDR1 LGHNA, CDR2 YSLEER. CDR3 length: 15 amino acids. The CDR3 DNA reads TGCGCCAGCAGCCAAGGGTTGGAAGTAAATTCACCCCTCCACTTT. It is translated as CASSQGLEVNSPLHF.

This clone was counted once. This chain links TRBV30 with TRBJ2-6; 12 positions match TRBD1. The CDR3 has 17 residues. In germline, CDR1 is GTSNPN, CDR2 SVGIG (reference sequence). V gave up 3 bases and J gave up 2 bases; unmatched junction bases: 5. The CDR3 sequence: CAWSRDRGRPGANVLTF. The CDR3 DNA reads as TGTGCCTGGAGCCGGGACAGGGGGCGTCCTGGGGCCAACGTCCTGACTTTC.

CDR3 DNA sequence: TGTGCCAGCAGTTCCCCGGGTTCCTACAATGAGCAGTTCTTC. It translates to CASSSPGSYNEQFF. This rearrangement joins TRBV28 to TRBJ2-1; unclear D gene. CDR3 size: 14 residues. The V end was cut by 4 bases, the J end by 1 base, with 8 bases between. Germline lookup yields CDR1 MDHEN and CDR2 SYDVKM.

This chain uses TRBV4-1 with TRBJ1-5; 9 bases agree with TRBD1. The CDR3 is made up of 16 amino acids. Germline trimming cut 3 bases from V and 0 bases from J; bases unmatched to any gene: 3. Germline assignment: CDR1 MGHRA and CDR2 YSYEKL. The CDR3 DNA reads as TGCGCCAGCAGCCAGGGGACAGGGTATAGCAATCAGCCCCAGCATTTT. This translates into CASSQGTGYSNQPQHF.

The chain employs TRBV2 and TRBJ1-5; TRBD1 matches at 9 bases. The CDR3 extends over 14 amino acids. Per germline, CDR1 SNHLY and CDR2 FYNNEI. Losses at the gene ends were 3 bases for V and 7 bases for J; bases not matched to a gene: 4. CDR3 coding DNA: TGTGCCAGCAGTGAGGACAGGGGAGGCCAGCCCCAGCATTTT. As protein: CASSEDRGGQPQHF.

The J gene is TRBJ2-7, the V gene TRBV20-1, with D possibly being TRBD1 or TRBD2 (6 bases each). The germline V gene encodes CDR1 DFQATT and CDR2 SNEGSKA (reference sequence). The length of the CDR3 is 11 residues. Trimming took off 3 bases at V and 6 bases at J, with 9 bases between the two ends. CDR3 nucleotide sequence: TGCAGTGCTAGGGGGGGCGGCGAGCAGTACTTC. Amino acids: CSARGGGEQYF.

The chain links TRBV12-5 to TRBJ2-2; unclear D gene. Trimming removed 3 bases at V and 3 bases at J, with 8 bases between. The CDR3 is 14 residues long. Germline CDR1 LGHNT, CDR2 FRNRAP. CDR3 coding DNA: TGTGCTAGTGGTTTAAGACTTGACACCGGGGAGCTGTTTTTT. This encodes CASGLRLDTGELFF.